The 21 T cell receptor beta chains below come from one sample, sequenced in a study of T cell responses to AZD1222 COVID-19 vaccine. Libraries were prepared by immunoSEQ multiplex PCR; TCRdb keeps only in-frame clonotypes and omits some of them. The data contain 45,000 or so clones, approximately 86% of them singletons. The sample in question was peripheral blood, obtained on day 0 of AZD1222 vaccination. These TCRs come from an adult in good health.

This chain joins TRBV6-5 and TRBJ2-7; 11 bases align to TRBD2. There are 14 residues in the CDR3. The junction had 3 bases not matched to a gene; V was cut back by 6 bases and J by 2 bases. Germline V gene sequence: CDR1 MNHEY, CDR2 SVGAGI. CDR3 nucleotides: TGTGCCAGCAGGAGGGGACTAGCGGCCTACGAGCAGTACTTC. Its protein product is CASRRGLAAYEQYF.

The V gene is TRBV28, the J gene TRBJ1-5; D is unclear. Germline CDR1 reads MDHEN; CDR2 reads SYDVKM. CDR3 length: 11 residues. Trimming took off 6 bases at V and 8 bases at J, with 8 bases between the two ends. The CDR3 DNA reads as TGTGCCAGCAGCCAGGAGGAGCCCCAGCATTTT. Translation: CASSQEEPQHF.

The chain couples TRBV10-2 to TRBJ2-1; D gene ambiguous. V gave up 7 bases and J gave up 6 bases, with 13 bases separating them. Germline CDR1 WSHSY, CDR2 SAAADI. This CDR3 is built from 13 residues. CDR3 loop: CASTQNPGNEQFF. Here the CDR3 DNA reads TGCGCCAGCACTCAAAACCCCGGCAATGAGCAGTTCTTC.

V is TRBV3-1 (or the pseudogene TRBV3-2) and J is TRBJ2-7; D gene unclear. CDR1 LGHDT and CDR2 YNNKEL come from the germline V gene (reference sequence). There are 12 residues in the CDR3. V shed 2 bases and J shed 4 bases, with 6 bases lying between them. The CDR3, as DNA: TGTGCCAGCAGCCAACGCGGATACGAGCAGTACTTC. This gives the protein CASSQRGYEQYF.

This chain uses TRBV29-1 with TRBJ2-3; TRBD1 agrees at 9 bases. The length of the CDR3 is 16 residues. The germline V gene encodes CDR1 SQVTM and CDR2 ANQGSEA. Trimming cost V 8 bases and J 2 bases; bases outside gene matches: 14. Here the CDR3 DNA reads TGCAGCACCGGCTCCGGGACAGGGTCCCTCACAGATACGCAGTATTTT. This sequence encodes CSTGSGTGSLTDTQYF.

This clone turned up a few times. J is TRBJ1-4 and V is TRBV2, with a weak D call TRBD1 (6 bases). V was shortened by 6 bases and J by 0 bases, with 26 bases between the two germline ends. Germline V gives CDR1 SNHLY, CDR2 FYNNEI. The CDR3 is made up of 20 amino acids. The CDR3 here is CASRPKGGYLLEATNEKLFF. For the CDR3, the DNA is TGTGCCAGCAGGCCGAAGGGGGGGTACCTTCTGGAGGCAACTAATGAAAAACTGTTTTTT.

The chain joins TRBV27 to TRBJ1-1; D perhaps matches TRBD1 (5 bases). The CDR3 totals 13 residues. V was trimmed by 4 bases and J by 3 bases, leaving 9 bases between them. CDR1 and CDR2 from the germline V gene are MNHEY and SMNVEV (reference sequence). CDR3 residues: CASSSRDHTEAFF. In DNA form, the CDR3 reads TGTGCCAGCAGTTCCCGGGACCACACTGAAGCTTTCTTT.

The V gene is TRBV12-5, the J gene TRBJ2-1; D gene ambiguous. Germline CDR1 LGHNT, CDR2 FRNRAP. The CDR3 extends over 15 amino acids. The germline V and J ends were trimmed by 7 bases and 2 bases, with 15 bases remaining between them. Here the CDR3 DNA reads TGTGCTAGTGTCCAGGAAGGGCCGCCCTACAATGAGCAGTTCTTC. It encodes CASVQEGPPYNEQFF.

This clone has a handful of counts. The chain joins TRBV7-9 to TRBJ1-3; 7 nucleotides align to TRBD1. Germline lookup yields CDR1 SEHNR and CDR2 FQNEAQ (reference sequence). CDR3 size: 17 residues. V dropped 0 bases and J dropped 4; count of bases not matched to a gene: 9. The CDR3 sequence is CASSLALGTERGNTIYF. As DNA, the CDR3 is TGTGCCAGCAGCTTAGCCCTGGGGACAGAGAGAGGAAACACCATATATTTT.

V usage is TRBV3-1 (or the pseudogene TRBV3-2) and J usage is TRBJ1-1; 10 bases are a match to TRBD1. CDR1 LGHDT and CDR2 YNNKEL come from the germline V gene (reference sequence). CDR3 size: 15 residues. The ends lost 4 bases at V and 4 bases at J; junction bases unmatched: 6. CDR3: CASSLGGTGATEAFF. CDR3 DNA sequence: TGTGCCAGCAGCCTAGGAGGGACAGGGGCCACTGAAGCTTTCTTT.

The rearrangement links TRBV28 to TRBJ2-1; 10 nucleotides align to TRBD2. Unmatched junction bases numbered 9, after V lost 6 bases and J lost 10 bases. From germline, CDR1 is MDHEN and CDR2 SYDVKM. The length of the CDR3 is 14 residues. The CDR3 region has the DNA TGTGCCAGCAGCAGCGGGAGGGCCCTCGGGGAGCAGTTCTTC. Its protein is CASSSGRALGEQFF.

A few counts support this clone. V and J are TRBV5-1 and TRBJ1-4; no clear D. This CDR3 has 15 residues. The germline V and J ends were trimmed by 0 bases and 6 bases, with 12 bases remaining between them. Germline lookup yields CDR1 SGHRS and CDR2 YFSETQ. CDR3 residues: CASSLGGSLYEKLFF. In nucleotides, the CDR3 is TGCGCCAGCAGCTTGGGTGGCTCCCTTTATGAAAAACTGTTTTTT.

The chain couples TRBV6-5 to TRBJ2-6, with D hard to call. CDR1 and CDR2 from the germline V gene are MNHEY and SVGAGI. This CDR3 is built from 11 residues. Trimming took 11 bases from V and 2 from J, leaving 4 bases between them. The CDR3 protein is CARTGANVLTF. CDR3 nucleotide sequence: TGTGCCCGAACTGGGGCCAACGTCCTGACTTTC.

The rearrangement uses TRBV5-1 and TRBJ1-2; a weak D match, TRBD1 (5 bases). This CDR3 has 15 residues. Germline-derived CDR1 and CDR2 are SGHRS and YFSETQ. Trimming left V 4 bases short and J 4 bases short, with 17 bases between. CDR3 residues: CASSPEGTPGYGYTF. The CDR3 DNA sequence: TGCGCCAGCAGCCCGGAGGGGACCCCGGGCTATGGCTACACCTTC.

The rearrangement links TRBV14 to TRBJ1-2; D is undetermined. Trimming took off 0 bases at V and 3 bases at J, with 8 bases between the two ends. Germline CDR1 and CDR2: SGHDN and FVKESK. The CDR3 spans 14 residues. This CDR3 reads CASSQDGMDYGYTF. The CDR3 coding sequence is TGTGCCAGCAGCCAAGATGGGATGGACTATGGCTACACCTTC.

The rearrangement links TRBV25-1 to TRBJ1-5, with D possibly being TRBD1 (6 bases). V was pared by 4 bases and J by 4 bases, with 11 bases between. The germline V gene encodes CDR1 MGHDK and CDR2 SYGVNS. The CDR3 has 14 residues. CDR3 sequence reads: CASSGGTPNQPQHF. The CDR3, as DNA: TGTGCCAGCAGTGGTGGGACACCGAATCAGCCCCAGCATTTT.

The chain uses TRBV2 and TRBJ1-4; 9 bases agree with TRBD1. After removal of 6 bases from V and 8 bases from J, the junction contained 7 bases not matched to a gene. Per the germline V gene, CDR1 is SNHLY and CDR2 is FYNNEI. The CDR3 has 14 amino acids. CDR3 nucleotides: TGTGCCAGCAGGGCCGGGACAGGGAAGGAAAAACTGTTTTTT. This encodes CASRAGTGKEKLFF. The full variable domain, completed using reference TRBV2 and TRBJ1-4, is EPEVTQTPSHQVTQMGQEVILRCVPISNHLYFYWYRQILGQKVEFLVSFYNNEISEKSEIFDDQFSVERPDGSNFTLKIRSTKLEDSAMYFCASRAGTGKEKLFFGSGTQLSVL.

The chain recombines TRBV2 with TRBJ2-7; TRBD2 matches at 9 bases. The CDR3 has 13 residues. V was pared by 7 bases and J by 5 bases, with 6 bases of the junction left unmatched. From germline, CDR1 is SNHLY and CDR2 FYNNEI. Written as DNA, the CDR3 is TGTGCCAGCAACAGCGGGAGGATCGACGAGCAGTACTTC. Amino acid sequence: CASNSGRIDEQYF. The complete variable domain, with remaining parts taken from reference TRBV2 and TRBJ2-7, reads EPEVTQTPSHQVTQMGQEVILRCVPISNHLYFYWYRQILGQKVEFLVSFYNNEISEKSEIFDDQFSVERPDGSNFTLKIRSTKLEDSAMYFCASNSGRIDEQYFGPGTRLTVT.

The gene calls are TRBV7-9 and TRBJ1-1; no clear D. Trimming shortened V by 2 bases and J by 1 base, and 11 bases separated the two germline ends. CDR3 length equals 15 residues. CDR1 and CDR2 (germline): SEHNR, FQNEAQ (reference sequence). The chain's CDR3 is CASSLTKVPNTEAFF. In nucleotides, the CDR3 is TGTGCCAGCAGCTTAACGAAGGTGCCGAACACTGAAGCTTTCTTT.

This clone occurred a few times. The gene calls are TRBV5-1 and TRBJ2-7, with TRBD2 identical over 11 bases. The junction had 9 bases not matched to a gene; V was cut back by 0 bases and J by 7 bases. From germline, CDR1 is SGHRS and CDR2 YFSETQ. This CDR3 is 16 amino acids long. CDR3 region: CASSLGSLAGAGEQYF. In DNA form, the CDR3 reads TGCGCCAGCAGCTTGGGCTCACTAGCGGGAGCGGGGGAGCAGTACTTC.

The chain combines TRBV6-2 or TRBV6-3 with TRBJ1-2; 8 nucleotides align to TRBD1. The CDR3 sequence is 13 residues long. CDR1 and CDR2 (germline): MNHEY, SVGEGT. The V gene end was trimmed by 5 bases and the J gene end by 9 bases; junction bases not matched to a gene: 8. This chain's CDR3 is CASSPGGRRRYTF. For the CDR3, the DNA is TGTGCCAGCAGTCCAGGGGGCAGGAGGCGCTACACCTTC.